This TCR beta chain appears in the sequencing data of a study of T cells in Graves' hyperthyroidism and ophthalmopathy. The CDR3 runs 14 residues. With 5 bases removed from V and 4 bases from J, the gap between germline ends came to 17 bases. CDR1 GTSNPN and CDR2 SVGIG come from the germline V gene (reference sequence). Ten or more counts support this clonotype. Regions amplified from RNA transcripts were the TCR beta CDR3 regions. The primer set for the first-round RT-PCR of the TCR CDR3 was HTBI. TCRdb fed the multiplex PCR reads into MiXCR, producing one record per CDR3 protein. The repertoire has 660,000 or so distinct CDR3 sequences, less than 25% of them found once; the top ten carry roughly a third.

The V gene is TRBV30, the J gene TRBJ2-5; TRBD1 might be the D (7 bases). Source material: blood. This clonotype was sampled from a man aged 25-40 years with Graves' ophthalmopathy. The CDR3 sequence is CAWLRQGGRETQYF. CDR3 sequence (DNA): TGTGCCTGGTTGAGACAGGGAGGAAGAGAGACCCAGTACTTC. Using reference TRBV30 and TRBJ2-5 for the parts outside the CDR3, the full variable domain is SQTIHQWPATLVQPVGSPLSLECTVEGTSNPNLYWYRQAAGRGLQLLFYSVGIGQISSEVPQNLSASRPQDRQFILSSKKLLLSDSGFYLCAWLRQGGRETQYFGPGTRLLVL.